Presented here are 16 T cell receptor beta chains from one specimen sequenced in a study of CD8+ T cells in alopecia areata. Stated treatment: oral pan-JAK inhibitor, 5-10 mg twice daily. Extraction of RNA preceded its reverse transcription into cDNA, which served as the sequencing template. The data were produced by immunoSEQ multiplex PCR, yet TCRdb's version contains in-frame clones alone and is incomplete. Among about 220,000 clones listed, under 75% were seen once. Sequenced here: CD4+ T cells sorted from blood, sampled at week 4, from a patient treated with tofacitinib. The receptor source for this set is a human donor with alopecia areata.

The rearrangement uses TRBV10-3 and TRBJ1-1; 8 bases align to TRBD1. Trimming at V came to 3 bases and at J to 1 base, leaving 10 bases not matched to a gene. The germline CDR1 and CDR2 sequences are ENHRY and SYGVKD. This CDR3 contains 17 residues. CDR3 region: CAISDDRQGLSNTEAFF. The CDR3 nucleotides read TGTGCCATCAGTGATGACAGACAGGGGCTTTCGAACACTGAAGCTTTCTTT.

This chain links TRBV10-3 with TRBJ1-1, with a weak D call TRBD1 (5 bases). Per the germline V gene, CDR1 is ENHRY and CDR2 is SYGVKD. This CDR3 spans 14 amino acids. V was cut by 6 bases and J by 0 bases, with 11 bases left in between. CDR3 coding DNA: TGTGCCATCAGGCCCCGGGGCATGAACACTGAAGCTTTCTTT. Its protein is CAIRPRGMNTEAFF.

The chain couples TRBV12-5 to TRBJ1-1; TRBD1 might be the D (5 bases). Trimming shortened V by 7 bases and J by 10 bases, and 16 bases separated the two germline ends. The CDR3 has 12 residues. The germline CDR1 and CDR2 sequences are LGHNT and FRNRAP. CDR3 in amino acids: CASAETARRAFF. CDR3 coding DNA: TGTGCTAGTGCCGAGACAGCCCGCCGAGCTTTCTTT.

Remarks on this clone: Additional DNA sequences in this sample encode the identical CDR3. J is TRBJ2-3 and V is TRBV5-1; a possible D gene is TRBD2 (5 bases). There are 14 residues in the CDR3. With 0 bases removed from V and 0 bases from J, the gap between germline ends came to 5 bases. Germline values: CDR1 SGHRS, CDR2 YFSETQ. The CDR3: CASSLGTSTDTQYF. DNA for the CDR3: TGCGCCAGCAGCTTGGGGACTAGCACAGATACGCAGTATTTT.

The rearrangement joins TRBV6-5 to TRBJ1-1; 9 nucleotides align to TRBD1. The V gene end was trimmed by 4 bases and the J gene end by 11 bases; junction bases not matched to a gene: 8. This CDR3 region has 13 residues. From germline, CDR1 is MNHEY and CDR2 SVGAGI. CDR3 region: CASSSGTGSGAFF. CDR3 DNA sequence: TGTGCCAGCAGTTCAGGGACAGGGTCTGGGGCTTTCTTT.

The chain is built from TRBV27 and TRBJ2-3, with D possibly being TRBD2 (6 bases). The germline CDR1 and CDR2 sequences are MNHEY and SMNVEV (reference sequence). The V end lost 3 bases, the J end lost 4 bases, and 8 bases lay between the germline ends. The CDR3 sequence is 13 residues long. DNA for the CDR3: TGTGCCAGCAGTTTCGGGACTTCAGATACGCAGTATTTT. Its protein is CASSFGTSDTQYF.

The chain joins TRBV15 to TRBJ2-1; TRBD2 aligns across 9 bases. The CDR3 has 16 amino acids. Per the germline V gene, CDR1 is LNHNV and CDR2 is YYDKDF (reference sequence). With V trimmed by 1 base and J by 6 bases, 7 bases remained unmatched. CDR3 residues: CATSRGGAGGLNEQFF. CDR3 DNA sequence: TGTGCCACCAGCAGAGGCGGAGCGGGGGGTCTCAATGAGCAGTTCTTC.

This clone has more than one count but fewer than ten. This chain links TRBV15 with TRBJ2-7; TRBD1 aligns across 7 bases. The CDR3 runs 12 residues. The germline V gene encodes CDR1 LNHNV and CDR2 YYDKDF (reference sequence). J gave up 6 bases and V 3 bases, and 2 bases lay outside the gene matches. As DNA, the CDR3 is TGTGCCACCAGCAGTACAGGGGTCGAGCAGTACTTC. It is translated as CATSSTGVEQYF.

The rearrangement uses TRBV7-2 and TRBJ2-3; D unresolved. There are 11 residues in the CDR3. The germline V and J ends were trimmed by 10 bases and 4 bases, with 9 bases remaining between them. Germline V CDR1 and CDR2: SGHTA, FQGNSA. The CDR3 coding sequence is TGTGCCACCCGGGCAGCAGATACGCAGTATTTT. The encoded protein is CATRAADTQYF.

This clone was recorded a few times. The chain couples TRBV29-1 to TRBJ1-1, with D maybe TRBD1 (5 bases). The CDR3 is made up of 13 amino acids. Trimming cost V 7 bases and J 6 bases, with 18 bases left between them. Per germline, CDR1 SQVTM and CDR2 ANQGSEA. For the CDR3, the DNA is TGCAGCGCCTTGGGGGATACGAGGGCTGAAGCTTTCTTT. As protein: CSALGDTRAEAFF.

This clone was counted between two and nine times. CDR3 nucleotides: TGTGCCAGCAGCCTAGGACAGGGGCGCACTAATGAAAAACTGTTTTTT. Translation: CASSLGQGRTNEKLFF. The rearrangement links TRBV7-9 to TRBJ1-4; 9 bases are a match to TRBD1. This CDR3 has 16 residues. Per the germline V gene, CDR1 is SEHNR and CDR2 is FQNEAQ (reference sequence). The V gene end was trimmed by 5 bases and the J gene end by 2 bases; junction bases not matched to a gene: 6.

CDR3 loop: CATNPGQGYEQYF. The CDR3 DNA reads as TGCGCCACTAACCCGGGACAGGGGTACGAGCAGTACTTC. This sequence joins TRBV10-1 and TRBJ2-7, with 10 bases identical to TRBD1. Trimming at V came to 10 bases and at J to 4 bases, leaving 7 bases not matched to a gene. From germline, CDR1 is WNHNN and CDR2 SYGVQD (reference sequence). This CDR3 is 13 amino acids long.

The chain combines TRBV2 with TRBJ1-2; D gene unclear. The V gene's germline CDR1 is SNHLY and CDR2 FYNNEI. The CDR3 is 14 residues long. V was clipped by 5 bases and J by 2 bases, with 12 bases between them. The CDR3 region is CASSQASGNYGYTF. Here the CDR3 DNA reads TGTGCCAGCAGTCAGGCCAGCGGGAACTATGGCTACACCTTC.

The V call is TRBV29-1, the J call TRBJ2-7; D may be TRBD1 (6 bases). The germline V and J ends were trimmed by 7 bases and 2 bases, with 15 bases remaining between them. This CDR3 region has 13 residues. Germline values: CDR1 SQVTM, CDR2 ANQGSEA. This CDR3 reads CSAEGQGTYEQYF. CDR3 nucleotide sequence: TGCAGCGCCGAAGGTCAGGGGACCTACGAGCAGTACTTC.

The CDR3 bases are TGCAGCGTCCAGGGGGTAAACACTGAAGCTTTCTTT. As protein: CSVQGVNTEAFF. This sequence joins TRBV29-1 and TRBJ1-1, with 7 bases lining up with TRBD1. Unmatched junction bases numbered 3, after V lost 6 bases and J lost 2 bases. CDR1 is SQVTM and CDR2 is ANQGSEA in the germline V gene. The CDR3 totals 12 residues.

The chain employs TRBV27 and TRBJ2-1; D ambiguous. V was cut by 3 bases and J by 6 bases, with 9 bases left in between. Germline V CDR1 and CDR2: MNHEY, SMNVEV (reference sequence). This CDR3 has 13 amino acids. CDR3: CASSFGRFNEQFF. The CDR3 region has the DNA TGTGCCAGCAGTTTTGGACGGTTCAATGAGCAGTTCTTC.